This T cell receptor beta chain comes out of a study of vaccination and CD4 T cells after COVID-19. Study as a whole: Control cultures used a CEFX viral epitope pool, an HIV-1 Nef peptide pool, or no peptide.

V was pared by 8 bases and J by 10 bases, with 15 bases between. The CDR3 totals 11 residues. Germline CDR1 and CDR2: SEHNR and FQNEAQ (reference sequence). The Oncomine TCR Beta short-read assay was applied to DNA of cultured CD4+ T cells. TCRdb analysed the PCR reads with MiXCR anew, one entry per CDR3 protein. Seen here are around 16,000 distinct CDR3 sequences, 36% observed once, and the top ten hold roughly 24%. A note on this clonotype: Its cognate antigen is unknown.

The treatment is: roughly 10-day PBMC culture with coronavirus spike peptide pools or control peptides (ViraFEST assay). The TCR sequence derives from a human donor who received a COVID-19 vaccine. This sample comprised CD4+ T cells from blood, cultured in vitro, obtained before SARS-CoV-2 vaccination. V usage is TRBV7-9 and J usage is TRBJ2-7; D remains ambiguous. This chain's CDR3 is CASQKGREQYF. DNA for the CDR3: TGTGCCAGCCAAAAGGGAAGGGAACAGTACTTC.